The source of this T cell receptor (beta chain) is a study of shared clonotypes between healthy human individuals. Only in-frame clones appear in the TCRdb table, and some are missing; sequencing was by immunoSEQ multiplex PCR. Found here are about half a million clones, around 74% of them singletons; the top ten hold about an eighth. The length of the CDR3 is 15 residues. The germline V gene has CDR1 MNHEY and CDR2 SMNVEV (reference sequence). The V gene end was trimmed by 5 bases and the J gene end by 2 bases; junction bases not matched to a gene: 3. This chain connects TRBV27 to TRBJ2-7; 13 positions match TRBD2. The clonotype comes from a woman between 35 and 50 years old in good health. Some clones in this sample may be carry-over from other donors' samples. Material: PBMCs. CDR3 sequence reads: CASSPGTSGTYEQYF. The DNA for the CDR3 is TGTGCCAGCAGTCCGGGGACTAGCGGGACCTACGAGCAGTACTTC.